The sequence of this T cell receptor beta chain was determined in a study of blood T cell repertoires in COVID-19. Individuals drawn from approximately 26 US areas were roughly 18 to 95 years old. Self-reported history from a screening survey and questionnaire set each donor's cohort. Sequencing used immunoSEQ multiplex PCR; TCRdb keeps in-frame clones, though not all of them. The table shows 200,000 to 250,000 clones, with 80% to 85% occurring only once. There are 16 residues in the CDR3. The trim removed 6 bases at V and 3 bases at J, leaving 13 bases unmatched. Germline V lookup: CDR1 ENHRY, CDR2 SYGVKD.

Sequenced sample: PBMCs or T cells enriched from blood (not recorded which). The gene calls are TRBV10-3 and TRBJ1-1; TRBD1 aligns across 7 bases. This sequence was found in a woman between 35 and 50 years old who had recovered from COVID-19. CDR3 DNA: TGTGCCATCAGATCAGGGGGAGAAGTTTCGGACACTGAAGCTTTCTTT. Its protein product is CAIRSGGEVSDTEAFF.